The rows below give T cell receptor beta chains drawn from one sample of a study of blood T cell repertoires in COVID-19. The method was immunoSEQ multiplex PCR; TCRdb's version includes in-frame clones alone and lacks a portion of them. The table lists some 300,000 clones, roughly 91% of them singletons. The material sequenced was PBMCs or T cells enriched from blood (not recorded which). All receptors derive from a woman between 50 and 59 years old who had been exposed to COVID-19. Each CDR3 is given with its conserved first and last residue. The D gene is left open where the match is weak. The size field is filled for only some rows; it gives once, few, many or a size class.

clone size | J gene | D gene | V gene | CDR3 protein | CDR3 DNA
- | TRBJ2-1 | TRBD2 | TRBV3-1/TRBV3-2 | CASSQAVQRGFFKQFF | TGTGCCAGCAGCCAAGCCGTCCAGCGGGGTTTCTTTAAGCAGTTCTTC
- | TRBJ1-3 | - | TRBV27 | CASRTSSSGNTIYF | TGTGCCAGCAGGACGTCTAGCTCTGGAAACACCATATATTTT
- | TRBJ1-5 | - | TRBV27 | CASSKTANQPQHF | TGTGCCAGCAGTAAGACAGCGAATCAGCCCCAGCATTTT
once | TRBJ1-2 | - | TRBV15 | CATSRDRGSNYGYTF | TGTGCCACCAGCAGAGATAGGGGCAGTAACTATGGCTACACCTTC
- | TRBJ1-5 | TRBD1 | TRBV28 | CASSERTGVLGDQPQHF | TGTGCCAGCAGCGAGAGGACAGGGGTTTTGGGGGATCAGCCCCAGCATTTT
few | TRBJ1-5 | - | TRBV12-3/TRBV12-4 | CASSLTQGPQHF | TGTGCCAGCAGTTTGACCCAGGGGCCCCAGCATTTT
- | TRBJ2-7 | - | TRBV29-1 | CSVIISYEQYF | TGCAGCGTCATCATTTCCTACGAGCAGTACTTC
- | TRBJ1-5 | TRBD1 | TRBV5-4 | CASSLGQGEDSNQPQHF | TGTGCCAGCAGCTTGGGTCAGGGGGAGGATAGCAATCAGCCCCAGCATTTT
- | TRBJ2-1 | TRBD1 | TRBV2 | CASSYGQVGEQFF | TGTGCCAGCAGCTATGGACAGGTAGGAGAGCAGTTCTTC
- | TRBJ2-3 | TRBD1 | TRBV19 | CASGQESTDTQYF | TGTGCCAGTGGACAGGAAAGCACAGATACGCAGTATTTT
- | TRBJ1-2 | - | TRBV5-1 | CASRQSPGLYGYTF | TGCGCCAGCAGACAGTCGCCAGGGCTATATGGCTACACCTTC
- | TRBJ1-3 | - | TRBV24-1 | CATSPGVGNTIYF | TGTGCCACCAGCCCGGGTGTCGGAAACACCATATATTTT
- | TRBJ1-2 | - | TRBV2 | CASSGGRDYGYTF | TGTGCCAGCAGTGGGGGCAGAGACTATGGCTACACCTTC
- | TRBJ1-1 | - | TRBV5-4 | CASSPGQSATEAFF | TGTGCCAGCAGCCCCGGACAGTCGGCCACTGAAGCTTTCTTT
- | TRBJ2-1 | TRBD2 | TRBV5-1 | CASSLEASGSSYNEQFF | TGCGCCAGCAGCTTAGAGGCTAGCGGTAGCTCCTACAATGAGCAGTTCTTC
- | TRBJ2-1 | TRBD1 | TRBV13 | CASSPDRVHEQFF | TGTGCCAGCAGTCCGGACAGGGTTCATGAGCAGTTCTTC
- | TRBJ2-7 | TRBD1 | TRBV14 | CASSQGTGYPYEQYF | TGTGCCAGCAGCCAAGGGACAGGTTACCCCTACGAGCAGTACTTC
- | TRBJ1-2 | - | TRBV5-1 | CASSLTGDYGYTF | TGCGCCAGCAGCTTAACCGGGGACTATGGCTACACCTTC
- | TRBJ2-6 | TRBD1 | TRBV27 | CASRPGQGNSGANVLTF | TGTGCCAGCAGACCGGGACAGGGTAATTCTGGGGCCAACGTCCTGACTTTC
- | TRBJ2-2 | TRBD2 | TRBV29-1 | CSVVGLAGGDTGELFF | TGCAGCGTTGTGGGACTAGCGGGGGGGGACACCGGGGAGCTGTTTTTT
- | TRBJ1-2 | TRBD1 | TRBV18 | CATRTGLNYGYTF | TGTGCCACCCGGACAGGATTGAACTATGGCTACACCTTC
- | TRBJ1-3 | - | TRBV6-4 | CASSNGNTIYF | TGTGCCAGCAGCAACGGGAACACCATATATTTT
- | TRBJ1-3 | - | TRBV4-2 | CASSQDQRQGTGNTIYF | TGTGCCAGCAGCCAAGATCAACGGCAGGGGACTGGAAACACCATATATTTT
- | TRBJ2-5 | TRBD2 | TRBV2 | CASSEGRSGGRQETQYF | TGTGCCAGCAGTGAAGGGAGGAGCGGGGGCAGACAAGAGACCCAGTACTTC
once | TRBJ1-1 | - | TRBV5-6 | CASSWDTSNTEAFF | TGTGCCAGCAGCTGGGACACCTCGAACACTGAAGCTTTCTTT
- | TRBJ1-1 | - | TRBV5-6 | CASSLGWGDSWTEAFF | TGTGCCAGCAGCTTGGGCTGGGGGGATAGTTGGACTGAAGCTTTCTTT
- | TRBJ1-1 | - | TRBV7-9 | CASSKGWGRNTEAFF | TGTGCCAGCAGCAAAGGCTGGGGCAGGAACACTGAAGCTTTCTTT
- | TRBJ2-3 | TRBD1 | TRBV5-1 | CASSAAGQGSLTDTQYF | TGCGCCAGCAGCGCCGCAGGACAGGGGTCACTCACAGATACGCAGTATTTT
once | TRBJ2-2 | TRBD1 | TRBV7-8 | CATTGGRLNTGELFF | TGTGCCACCACAGGGGGCAGACTGAACACCGGGGAGCTGTTTTTT
- | TRBJ2-7 | - | TRBV2 | CASSGERAYEQYF | TGTGCCAGCAGTGGAGAACGGGCCTACGAGCAGTACTTC
- | TRBJ2-1 | TRBD2 | TRBV5-6 | CASSAIGAGDSYNEQFF | TGTGCCAGCAGCGCCATCGGGGCGGGGGACTCCTACAATGAGCAGTTCTTC
once | TRBJ2-1 | - | TRBV27 | CASSASGFGGAYEQFF | TGTGCCAGCAGTGCGTCTGGATTCGGGGGAGCTTATGAGCAGTTCTTC
- | TRBJ2-3 | - | TRBV7-9 | CASSEGIPDTQYF | TGTGCCAGCAGCGAGGGCATTCCGGATACGCAGTATTTT
- | TRBJ1-6 | - | TRBV7-9 | CASSLDGQLAAPLHF | TGTGCCAGCAGCTTAGATGGACAGTTGGCGGCACCCCTCCACTTT
- | TRBJ2-6 | - | TRBV5-1 | CASSPTAVGLSGANVLTF | TGCGCCAGCAGCCCGACCGCCGTGGGGCTGTCGGGGGCCAACGTCCTGACTTTC
- | TRBJ1-2 | - | TRBV4-1 | CASSQAQGYGGYTF | TGCGCCAGCAGCCAAGCACAGGGTTATGGCGGCTACACCTTC
- | TRBJ2-7 | TRBD1 | TRBV11-2 | CASSLRGQIVYEQYF | TGTGCCAGCAGCTTAAGGGGACAGATTGTCTACGAGCAGTACTTC
- | TRBJ1-2 | - | TRBV27 | CASSSLRADLLGYGYTF | TGTGCCAGCAGTTCTTTGAGGGCAGATCTGCTCGGCTATGGCTACACCTTC
- | TRBJ1-2 | TRBD1 | TRBV28 | CASSPGQARNYGYTF | TGTGCCAGCAGTCCCGGACAGGCCCGTAACTATGGCTACACCTTC
- | TRBJ2-1 | TRBD2 | TRBV19 | CASSIKGGSSYNEQFF | TGTGCCAGTAGTATAAAAGGCGGGAGCTCCTACAATGAGCAGTTCTTC